The 3 T cell receptor beta chains below come from one sample, sequenced in a study of blood T cell repertoires in COVID-19. Profiled with immunoSEQ multiplex PCR; TCRdb holds only in-frame clones, not every one. The table lists 35,000 to 40,000 clones, roughly 70% of them singletons. Sequences were obtained from peripheral blood. The receptors come from a man between 65 and 80 years old with COVID-19, enrolled during active disease.

In its sample, this clone was seen a few times. The chain combines TRBV28 with TRBJ2-7; 7 bases are a match to TRBD1. The V and J ends lost 5 bases and 2 bases, in that order; junction bases with no gene match: 3. From germline, CDR1 is MDHEN and CDR2 SYDVKM. CDR3 size: 13 residues. The CDR3 DNA is TGTGCCAGCAGTCCGGGACAGACCTACGAGCAGTACTTC. Amino acids: CASSPGQTYEQYF. The whole variable domain, remainder taken from reference TRBV28 and TRBJ2-7, is DVKVTQSSRYLVKRTGEKVFLECVQDMDHENMFWYRQDPGLGLRLIYFSYDVKMKEKGDIPEGYSVSREKKERFSLILESASTNQTSMYLCASSPGQTYEQYFGPGTRLTVT.

A single count supports this clone. V is TRBV5-1 and J is TRBJ1-4; D is ambiguous. Germline lookup yields CDR1 SGHRS and CDR2 YFSETQ. CDR3 size: 15 residues. The V end lost 0 bases, the J end lost 0 bases, and 6 bases lay between the germline ends. The CDR3 loop is CASSLATSTNEKLFF. CDR3 sequence (DNA): TGCGCCAGCAGCTTGGCGACATCAACTAATGAAAAACTGTTTTTT.

This clone has a handful of counts. The chain has TRBV2 and TRBJ1-6; perhaps TRBD1 as D (6 bases). V dropped 6 bases and J dropped 7 bases, with 10 bases sitting between them. Germline loops: CDR1 SNHLY, CDR2 FYNNEI. The CDR3 has 13 amino acids. The CDR3 nucleotides read TGTGCCAGCAGAGGGGGTTTCAATTCACCCCTCCACTTT. Protein product: CASRGGFNSPLHF.